A selection of T cell receptor beta chains follows, all from one sample in a study of T cell repertoires in cytomegalovirus infection. TCRdb recomputed calls from the reads with MiXCR, one row per CDR3 protein. Of approximately 260,000 distinct CDR3 sequences in the sample, about a sixth were seen once. The sample comprised CD8+ T cells from PBMCs. These receptors all stem from a human donor in good health (CMV status not recorded). Some clones in this sample may be carry-over from other donors' samples. Both conserved end residues are part of each CDR3. The order of the fields is D gene, J gene, V gene, clone size, CDR3 DNA, CDR3 protein. D genes are given only for firm matches. For some rows the clone size is stated as once, few or many, or as a class when expanded; others skip it.

D: TRBD1
J: TRBJ1-2
V: TRBV2
size: -
DNA: TGTGCCAGCAGGGAGACCGGACAGGCCAGCTATGGCTACACCTTC
CDR3: CASRETGQASYGYTF

D: -
J: TRBJ1-1
V: TRBV9
size: -
DNA: TGTGCCAGCAGCACCCCGAGGGACTCGGGCACTGAAGCTTTCTTT
CDR3: CASSTPRDSGTEAFF

D: -
J: TRBJ1-1
V: TRBV5-4
size: -
DNA: TGTGCCAGCAGCTTGGCCGCAGGGAGGGGCACTGAAGCTTTCTTT
CDR3: CASSLAAGRGTEAFF

D: -
J: TRBJ2-1
V: TRBV7-9
size: few
DNA: TGTGCCAGCAGCAGGCCAGGGGTAGGGTACAATGAGCAGTTCTTC
CDR3: CASSRPGVGYNEQFF

D: TRBD1
J: TRBJ1-2
V: TRBV12-3/TRBV12-4
size: many
DNA: TGTGCCAGCAGTGGGACAGGGGACTATGGCTACACCTTC
CDR3: CASSGTGDYGYTF

D: TRBD1
J: TRBJ2-1
V: TRBV12-3/TRBV12-4
size: -
DNA: TGTGCCAGCAGGACCGGGACAGGGGGCATGGATGAGCAGTTCTTC
CDR3: CASRTGTGGMDEQFF

D: -
J: TRBJ2-2
V: TRBV27
size: many
DNA: TGTGCCAGCGGACAGCGCCGGGGCACCGGGGAGCTGTTTTTT
CDR3: CASGQRRGTGELFF

D: TRBD2
J: TRBJ2-7
V: TRBV28
size: few
DNA: TGTGCCAGCAGTTTTGGGCCAGCGGGGGGCTACGAGCAGTACTTC
CDR3: CASSFGPAGGYEQYF

D: -
J: TRBJ2-3
V: TRBV7-2
size: many
DNA: TGTGCCAGCAGCTTAAGTACAGATACGCAGTATTTT
CDR3: CASSLSTDTQYF

D: TRBD1
J: TRBJ2-1
V: TRBV7-2
size: few
DNA: TGTGCCAGCAGCTGGACAGGGATCCTGCACAATGAGCAGTTCTTC
CDR3: CASSWTGILHNEQFF

D: -
J: TRBJ1-5
V: TRBV9
size: -
DNA: TGTGCCAGCAGCCCTGGGCCTCTGAATCAGCCCCAGCATTTT
CDR3: CASSPGPLNQPQHF

D: -
J: TRBJ2-7
V: TRBV7-8
size: -
DNA: TGTGCCAGCACCCTCATAGGGGGATTTGACGAGCAGTACTTC
CDR3: CASTLIGGFDEQYF

D: -
J: TRBJ2-3
V: TRBV10-3
size: -
DNA: TGTGCCATCAGTAGGCAGCCCACAGATACGCAGTATTTT
CDR3: CAISRQPTDTQYF

D: TRBD2
J: TRBJ2-5
V: TRBV20-1
size: -
DNA: TGCAGTGCTAGGGAGCGGGGGGGCCGGGAGACCCAGTACTTC
CDR3: CSARERGGRETQYF

D: -
J: TRBJ1-1
V: TRBV7-2
size: -
DNA: TGTGCCAGCAGTATTGCGGCTGAAGCTTTCTTT
CDR3: CASSIAAEAFF

D: -
J: TRBJ1-3
V: TRBV13
size: -
DNA: TGTGCCAGCAGCACCGAGACAGATCGTCGAAACACCATATATTTT
CDR3: CASSTETDRRNTIYF

D: -
J: TRBJ1-5
V: TRBV4-1
size: few
DNA: TGCGCCAGCAGCCAAGATATGGTGTCGAGAAATCAGCCCCAGCATTTT
CDR3: CASSQDMVSRNQPQHF

D: -
J: TRBJ2-7
V: TRBV6-8
size: -
DNA: TGTGCCAGCCGACTTGGGACGGCCACCTACGAGCAGTACTTC
CDR3: CASRLGTATYEQYF

D: -
J: TRBJ2-1
V: TRBV28
size: many
DNA: TGTGCCAGCAGTTCCCCTGTCGAGCAGTTCTTC
CDR3: CASSSPVEQFF

D: -
J: TRBJ1-1
V: TRBV7-9
size: -
DNA: TGTGCCAGCTATTCGAGAGGCACTGAAGCTTTCTTT
CDR3: CASYSRGTEAFF

D: TRBD1
J: TRBJ2-7
V: TRBV29-1
size: -
DNA: TGCAGCGTCGGGACAGGGGGCTCCTACGAGCAGTACTTC
CDR3: CSVGTGGSYEQYF

D: TRBD2
J: TRBJ2-2
V: TRBV28
size: -
DNA: TGTGCCAGCAGACCGGGGGTAGCGGGGGTTTTCACCGGGGAGCTGTTTTTT
CDR3: CASRPGVAGVFTGELFF

D: -
J: TRBJ2-1
V: TRBV7-4
size: few
DNA: TGTGCCAGCAGCGCTGACCCTAACCTCTACAATGAGCAGTTCTTC
CDR3: CASSADPNLYNEQFF

D: TRBD2
J: TRBJ2-3
V: TRBV7-8
size: many
DNA: TGTGCCAGCAGCTTATCAGCGGGGGGGCCTAAAGATACGCAGTATTTT
CDR3: CASSLSAGGPKDTQYF

D: -
J: TRBJ2-7
V: TRBV28
size: many
DNA: TGTGCCAGCAGAGAACGGACCACCTACGAGCAGTACTTC
CDR3: CASRERTTYEQYF

D: -
J: TRBJ2-1
V: TRBV2
size: -
DNA: TGTGCCAGCAGTGAAGCGTCAGATCTGTGGCAGTTCTTC
CDR3: CASSEASDLWQFF

D: -
J: TRBJ1-2
V: TRBV28
size: -
DNA: TGTGCCAGCAGCCGCCCGGTTAGGCCCAAGTATGGCTACACCTTC
CDR3: CASSRPVRPKYGYTF

D: -
J: TRBJ2-2
V: TRBV7-3
size: few
DNA: TGTGCCAGCAGCCGAGAGACAACCGGGGAGCTGTTTTTT
CDR3: CASSRETTGELFF

D: -
J: TRBJ1-3
V: TRBV7-3
size: -
DNA: TGTGCCGGCTCGTGGGACTTTCCTGGAAACACCATATATTTT
CDR3: CAGSWDFPGNTIYF

D: -
J: TRBJ2-2
V: TRBV15
size: -
DNA: TGTGCCACCAGCAGAGATAGGAGCACCGGGGAGCTGTTTTTT
CDR3: CATSRDRSTGELFF

D: TRBD1
J: TRBJ2-7
V: TRBV7-9
size: few
DNA: TGTGCCAGCAGCTCCTCGACAGGGACCTACGAGCAGTACTTC
CDR3: CASSSSTGTYEQYF

D: -
J: TRBJ1-2
V: TRBV9
size: -
DNA: TGTGCCAGCAGCGACAGGAGCTATGGCTACACCTTC
CDR3: CASSDRSYGYTF

D: -
J: TRBJ1-5
V: TRBV13
size: -
DNA: TGTGCCAGCAGCTTAGGGGCTGTTAATCAGCCCCAGCATTTT
CDR3: CASSLGAVNQPQHF

D: TRBD2
J: TRBJ2-7
V: TRBV11-1
size: -
DNA: TGTGCCAGCAGCCGGCGGACTAGCGGGGCCCACGAGCAGTACTTC
CDR3: CASSRRTSGAHEQYF

D: TRBD2
J: TRBJ2-4
V: TRBV6-4
size: few
DNA: TGTGCCAGCAATAAACGACTAGCGGGGGGGCCAGGGTCCAAAAACATTCAGTACTTC
CDR3: CASNKRLAGGPGSKNIQYF

D: -
J: TRBJ2-2
V: TRBV29-1
size: few
DNA: TGCAGCGGCACGGCGGGGGCAGGATTGACCGGGGAGCTGTTTTTT
CDR3: CSGTAGAGLTGELFF

D: TRBD1
J: TRBJ1-5
V: TRBV19
size: few
DNA: TGTGCCAGTAGTATAGAAGAGACAGGGCCTTACAATCAGCCCCAGCATTTT
CDR3: CASSIEETGPYNQPQHF

D: TRBD2
J: TRBJ2-1
V: TRBV6-5
size: -
DNA: TGTGCCAGCAGTTACGGGAACATTGGAGCGGGGGGACCTTACAATGAGCAGTTCTTC
CDR3: CASSYGNIGAGGPYNEQFF

D: -
J: TRBJ1-5
V: TRBV28
size: many
DNA: TGTGCCAGCAGTCGACAGCGAACTAGCAATCAGCCCCAGCATTTT
CDR3: CASSRQRTSNQPQHF

D: -
J: TRBJ1-1
V: TRBV19
size: -
DNA: TGTGCCAGTAGTACAGACAGATTGAACACTGAAGCTTTCTTT
CDR3: CASSTDRLNTEAFF

D: TRBD1
J: TRBJ2-5
V: TRBV6-1
size: few
DNA: TGTGCCAGCACAGGGGGCCAAGAGACCCAGTACTTC
CDR3: CASTGGQETQYF

D: TRBD2
J: TRBJ2-1
V: TRBV7-2
size: many
DNA: TGTGCCAGCAGCTTATTCTCGACTAGCGGGGGGTACAATGAGCAGTTCTTC
CDR3: CASSLFSTSGGYNEQFF

D: -
J: TRBJ2-3
V: TRBV7-2
size: many
DNA: TGTGCCAGCAGCTCCGGAGGTACGCAGTATTTT
CDR3: CASSSGGTQYF

D: -
J: TRBJ2-7
V: TRBV6-1
size: -
DNA: TGTGCCAGCAGTGAGGTCGGGGCCACCTACGAGCAGTACTTC
CDR3: CASSEVGATYEQYF

D: -
J: TRBJ2-7
V: TRBV6-1
size: -
DNA: TGTGCCAGCAGTGAAAGGGCAGGGGAAGCCTACGAGCAGTACTTC
CDR3: CASSERAGEAYEQYF

D: TRBD1
J: TRBJ2-1
V: TRBV27
size: -
DNA: TGTGCCAGCAGTTCCTCCGGGACAGGGGGCTGGAATGAGCAGTTCTTC
CDR3: CASSSSGTGGWNEQFF